The T cell receptor beta chain described here comes from a study of blood T cell repertoires in COVID-19. Overall study: Samples of COVID-19 (acute and convalescent) were obtained from the United States, Italy and Spain. PBMCs, B-cell-depleted T cells, or T cells were the source of the cDNA or gDNA that made up the material.

In the study's own analysis: Amplifying reference gene primers gave estimates of nucleated cell counts. Here immunoSEQ multiplex PCR was the method, and the copy in TCRdb shows in-frame clones only, minus some. The V and J calls and the clone size are those of that table, but D and trimming were determined from the DNA. The sample includes over 200,000 clones, approximately 82% of them seen just once. Material for sequencing was peripheral blood. The receptor was isolated from a man between 35 and 55 years old who had recovered from COVID-19.

The CDR3 bases are TGTGCCAGCAGCTTGGGGCAGAGGAGCGACGAGCAGTACTTC. Amino acid sequence: CASSLGQRSDEQYF. The rearrangement joins TRBV5-5 to TRBJ2-7; D is unresolved. V was pared by 0 bases and J by 5 bases, with 12 bases between. The length of the CDR3 is 14 residues. CDR1 is SGHKS and CDR2 is YYEKEE in the germline V gene (reference sequence).